This T cell receptor beta chain was captured by sequencing in a study of sequential checkpoint blockade in melanoma (dated by TCRdb to about 2019). Broadly, across the study: Using 1:1 randomization, the trial assigned patients either to first-line nivolumab followed by ipilimumab (arm A) or to ipilimumab followed by nivolumab (arm B). Maintenance nivolumab came after each of the two trial sequences.

The CDR3 spans 13 residues, from the cysteine through the phenylalanine. Left in the record is the CDR3 DNA by itself, 39 bases read in frame from the first base. From the germline V gene (reference sequence), CDR1 is MNHEY and CDR2 is SMNVEV. V is clipped by 10 bases and J by 4 bases, and the sequence between their germline boundaries is 14 bases long. TCRbeta CDR3 regions were immunosequenced from genomic DNA with the immunoSEQ Assay. Genomic DNA was amplified by bias-controlled multiplex PCR before high-throughput sequencing. Regarding the original processing steps: To quantify the absolute abundance of each unique TCRbeta CDR3 region, the sequences were collapsed and filtered. Clonality, defined as 1 minus Pielou's evenness, was calculated using only productive rearrangements. A previously published method was used to identify clones with significantly greater frequencies in on-treatment samples than in baseline samples. TCRdb's version of the immuneACCESS table is confined to in-frame rearrangements and falls short of the full clone set. An unresolved V gene accounts for under half of the shortfall where checked; the remainder is of unknown origin. The DNA was the basis for D and trimming; V, J and clone size are from that table. The sample includes just over 15,000 clones, with 65% to 80% observed a single time. In total, the top ten clones hold approximately 30% of the sample.

The treatment or condition label for this specimen denotes: randomized to nivolumab then ipilimumab (arm A) or the reverse (arm B). Prior DNA-damaging chemotherapy had not been received by any trial patient. Live CD3+CD8+ cells negative for CD19 and CD56 were sorted from thawed PBMCs on a FACS Aria II flow cytometer. Samples were obtained from patients with melanoma enrolled in CheckMate 064, a randomized, open-label phase II trial of sequential checkpoint blockade. Peripheral blood mononuclear cells were obtained through leukapheresis, purified using Ficoll-Paque, and frozen in human serum containing 10% DMSO. Immediately after sorting, the purity of the sorted blood CD3+CD8+ cells was confirmed to be >98%, and DNA was then extracted. Findings and caveats that apply to the study as a whole: The model for predicting response that combines TCR metrics with mutation burden needs to be validated in larger, independent patient cohorts.

This clone came up once. Its antigen is not yet known. The sample holds no much larger clone one base away, and base qualities are not on file. The sequencing here drew on CD8+ T cells sorted from blood (inferred from file names), taken from a patient given nivolumab and ipilimumab in sequence. Recombination connected TRBV27 to TRBJ2-1; TRBD1 is a weak D gene call, 6 bases matching. The source is a human donor with melanoma. The CDR3 protein: CATKGGYYNEQFF. The nucleotide sequence reads as follows: TGTGCCACCAAAGGGGGTTATTACAATGAGCAGTTCTTC.